This entry lists 20 T cell receptor beta chains sequenced from one sample in a study of T cells expressing NK-cell markers. Following a re-call of the 5' RACE reads, TCRdb has one entry per CDR3 protein and lacks DNA. The listing contains over 350,000 distinct CDR3 sequences. What was sequenced was blood T cells: a sorted CD56 or NKG2C T cell subset, CD4+ or CD8+ T cells, or bulk PBMC T cells (not recorded which). These receptors all come from a woman in her forties or fifties in good health.

The chain employs TRBV7-2 and TRBJ2-1; no DNA is available, so the TRBD2 call from TCRdb remains unchecked. The length of the CDR3 is 16 residues. CDR1 and CDR2 from the germline V gene are SGHTA and FQGNSA. This CDR3 reads CASSLVAGLADNEQFF.

This CDR3 is CASSAFSGTSGYNEQFF. V is TRBV7-8 and J is TRBJ2-1; the TCRdb call, TRBD2, lacks DNA for checking. The CDR3 contains 17 residues. CDR1 and CDR2 from the germline V gene are SGHVS and FQNEAQ.

The chain employs TRBV20-1 and TRBJ2-3. CDR3 length: 14 amino acids. CDR1 is DFQATT, CDR2 SNEGSKA, per germline (reference sequence). CDR3 sequence reads: CSARPGAGTDTQYF.

The V and J genes are TRBV6-6 and TRBJ1-1. CDR1 is MNHNY and CDR2 is SVGAGI in the germline V gene (reference sequence). The CDR3 covers 11 residues. Here the CDR3 reads CASSSRVEAFF.

The gene calls are TRBV11-2 and TRBJ2-1; the D call from TCRdb, TRBD2, cannot be confirmed without DNA. The germline V gene encodes CDR1 SGHAT and CDR2 FQNNGV. The CDR3 runs 15 residues. Here the CDR3 reads CASTPTSGVPNEQFF.

The J gene is TRBJ2-5, the V gene TRBV7-9. CDR3 size: 14 residues. Germline V gene data show CDR1 as SEHNR and CDR2 as FQNEAQ (reference sequence). The chain's CDR3 is CASSPTTEEETQYF.

This chain joins TRBV6-5 and TRBJ1-2. CDR3 length: 16 residues. Germline CDR1 reads MNHEY; CDR2 reads SVGAGI. This CDR3 is CASSYSRISTPYGYTF.

The chain uses TRBV27 and TRBJ2-7; TCRdb's D call, TRBD2, is unchecked because there is no DNA. This CDR3 is built from 16 residues. Germline V gives CDR1 MNHEY, CDR2 SMNVEV (reference sequence). CDR3 region: CASSLVGLAGEFGQYF.

Here the CDR3 reads CASSLGRPNTGELFF. J is TRBJ2-2 and V is TRBV13. This CDR3 comprises 15 residues. Germline values: CDR1 PRHDT, CDR2 FYEKMQ (reference sequence).

The chain combines TRBV6-5 with TRBJ1-2; TCRdb outputs TRBD1, but without DNA this stays unchecked. Germline V gene sequence: CDR1 MNHEY, CDR2 SVGAGI. The CDR3 covers 16 residues. The CDR3 spells CASSYSSDRANYGYTF.

The chain recombines TRBV24-1 with TRBJ2-2; TCRdb gives TRBD1 as the D gene, but with no DNA this cannot be confirmed. Germline V gene sequence: CDR1 KGHDR, CDR2 SFDVKD. The CDR3 contains 15 residues. The CDR3 loop is CATSDRAENTGELFF.

The CDR3 region is CASREEGQSSYEQYF. The gene calls are TRBV13 and TRBJ2-7; TCRdb outputs TRBD1, but without DNA this stays unchecked. Germline assignment: CDR1 PRHDT and CDR2 FYEKMQ (reference sequence). This CDR3 has 15 amino acids. Complete variable domain (other parts from reference TRBV13 and TRBJ2-7): AAGVIQSPRHLIKEKRETATLKCYPIPRHDTVYWYQQGPGQDPQFLISFYEKMQSDKGSIPDRFSAQQFSDYHSELNMSSLELGDSALYFCASREEGQSSYEQYFGPGTRLTVT.

The V and J genes are TRBV4-1 and TRBJ2-1. The germline CDR1 and CDR2 sequences are MGHRA and YSYEKL. The CDR3 has 13 amino acids. The chain's CDR3 is CASSQSVFYEQFF.

V is TRBV14 and J is TRBJ1-2; the TRBD1 assignment by TCRdb is unverifiable without DNA. CDR3 length equals 15 residues. Germline assignment: CDR1 SGHDN and CDR2 FVKESK. CDR3 region: CASSLQGGSNYGYTF.

The V and J genes are TRBV5-1 and TRBJ2-1. Germline CDR1 is SGHRS and CDR2 is YFSETQ. This CDR3 spans 12 amino acids. The CDR3 is CASSLAGDEQFF.

The chain couples TRBV9 to TRBJ2-3; the TCRdb D gene call, TRBD2, has no DNA to confirm it. Germline lookup yields CDR1 SGDLS and CDR2 YYNGEE. The CDR3 sequence is 16 residues long. CDR3 region: CASSDAPGLNTDTQYF.

The chain joins TRBV7-9 to TRBJ2-7; TCRdb proposes TRBD1, but this gene call is untestable without DNA. Germline loops: CDR1 SEHNR, CDR2 FQNEAQ (reference sequence). This CDR3 spans 14 amino acids. The CDR3 sequence: CASSSRTGGYEQYF.

The chain recombines TRBV12-3 or TRBV12-4 with TRBJ2-2; the TCRdb D gene call, TRBD2, has no DNA to confirm it. This CDR3 contains 13 residues. The CDR3: CASSWTRTGELFF.

The genes are TRBV18 and TRBJ2-2; TCRdb's assignment of TRBD2 cannot be checked, as there is no DNA. CDR3 length: 16 amino acids. The germline V gene encodes CDR1 KGHSH and CDR2 LQKENI. CDR3 sequence reads: CASSPTSHPSTGELFF. Filled out from reference TRBV18 and TRBJ2-2, the complete variable domain reads NAGVMQNPRHLVRRRGQEARLRCSPMKGHSHVYWYRQLPEEGLKFMVYLQKENIIDESGMPKERFSAEFPKEGPSILRIQQVVRGDSAAYFCASSPTSHPSTGELFFGEGSRLTVL.

V is TRBV21-1 and J is TRBJ1-1. TRBV21-1 is termed a pseudogene. The CDR3 loop spans 12 amino acids. CDR3: CASAPRTTEAFF.